One sample yielded the 17 T cell receptor beta chains listed below, sequenced in a study of T cells in Graves' hyperthyroidism and ophthalmopathy. TCR beta CDR3 regions were amplified from RNA transcripts. TCR CDR3 underwent first-round RT-PCR with the HTBI primer set. Via MiXCR, TCRdb re-called the multiplex PCR reads, giving one row per CDR3 protein. This sample has 500,000 to 600,000 distinct CDR3 sequences, with less than 20% found just once. Sequenced sample: blood. The receptor set was obtained from a middle-aged man with Graves' ophthalmopathy.

Ten or more counts support this clonotype. The chain combines TRBV12-3 or TRBV12-4 with TRBJ2-1; possibly TRBD1 for D (5 bases). V lost 6 bases and J 9 bases, leaving 18 bases between the germline ends. The CDR3 is 14 amino acids. The CDR3 sequence: CASSGAGNGAEQFF. CDR3 coding DNA: TGTGCCAGCAGCGGCGCAGGGAATGGAGCTGAGCAGTTCTTC.

The sample holds many counts of this clonotype. The genes are TRBV7-8 and TRBJ2-3; the D gene is possibly TRBD2 (5 bases). Germline values: CDR1 SGHVS, CDR2 FQNEAQ. This CDR3 is built from 15 residues. Trimming left V 0 bases short and J 1 base short, with 8 bases between. The CDR3 DNA reads TGTGCCAGCAGCTTAGCGGGAGTCGGCACAGATACGCAGTATTTT. It codes for CASSLAGVGTDTQYF.

This chain links TRBV25-1 with TRBJ2-3; no reliable D call. Germline-derived CDR1 and CDR2 are MGHDK and SYGVNS. This CDR3 spans 13 amino acids. Trimming removed 9 bases at V and 2 bases at J, with 12 bases between. CDR3 loop: CARICTYTDTQYF. In DNA, the CDR3 is TGTGCCAGGATATGTACTTACACAGATACGCAGTATTTT.

The chain recombines TRBV30 with TRBJ2-3; 10 bases fit TRBD2. This CDR3 is 17 amino acids long. CDR1 and CDR2 (germline): GTSNPN, SVGIG (reference sequence). The junction had 14 bases not matched to a gene; V was cut back by 0 bases and J by 8 bases. In DNA, the CDR3 is TGTGCCTGGAGTGTAAGCGAAGCGGGGGGGAAAGGGGTTACGCAGTATTTT. As protein: CAWSVSEAGGKGVTQYF.

The rearrangement joins TRBV7-8 to TRBJ2-7; D perhaps matches TRBD2 (5 bases). V lost 5 bases, J lost 2 bases, and 16 bases lay in between. The CDR3 is 15 residues long. Germline loops: CDR1 SGHVS, CDR2 FQNEAQ. CDR3 residues: CASSPRVVGAYEQYF. The CDR3 DNA sequence: TGTGCCAGCAGCCCGCGGGTAGTGGGAGCCTACGAGCAGTACTTC.

The chain couples TRBV27 to TRBJ1-6; D gene unclear. V lost 5 bases, J lost 0 bases, and 17 bases lay in between. Germline V gene data show CDR1 as MNHEY and CDR2 as SMNVEV (reference sequence). The CDR3 length is 18 residues. The CDR3 protein is CASSPRTSSSSYNSPLHF. The CDR3 DNA is TGTGCCAGCAGTCCCCGGACCTCATCAAGCTCCTATAATTCACCCCTCCACTTT.

The V gene is TRBV5-4, the J gene TRBJ2-5; 12 bases match TRBD2. Germline V gene sequence: CDR1 SGHNT, CDR2 YYREEE (reference sequence). V gave up 4 bases and J gave up 3 bases; unmatched junction bases: 7. CDR3 length: 16 amino acids. CDR3 nucleotides: TGTGCCAGCAGCCCGGAGCTAGCGGGGGGGAAAGAGACCCAGTACTTC. Amino acid sequence: CASSPELAGGKETQYF. Looking up the rest from reference TRBV5-4 and TRBJ2-5 gives the full variable domain: ETGVTQSPTHLIKTRGQQVTLRCSSQSGHNTVSWYQQALGQGPQFIFQYYREEENGRGNFPPRFSGLQFPNYSSELNVNALELDDSALYLCASSPELAGGKETQYFGPGTRLLVL.

This clonotype occurred many times. This chain connects TRBV7-9 to TRBJ1-1; D perhaps matches TRBD1 (5 bases). Germline CDR1 is SEHNR and CDR2 is FQNEAQ (reference sequence). V lost 2 bases to trimming and J lost 7 bases, with 14 bases between them. The CDR3 is 14 amino acids. CDR3 coding DNA: TGTGCCAGCAGCTTAAGTGTGGGGGAGAGTGAAGCTTTCTTT. It codes for CASSLSVGESEAFF.

This clonotype was seen only once. A much larger clonotype is one base distant, so this may be a read error. In this CDR3 the conserved last residue, phenylalanine or tryptophan, is missing, so a read error is likely. The rearrangement uses TRBV20-1 and TRBJ1-2; D is perhaps TRBD1 (5 bases). V lost 4 bases and J 0 bases, leaving 15 bases between the germline ends. CDR3 length equals 15 residues. The V gene's germline CDR1 is DFQATT and CDR2 SNEGSKA (reference sequence). The DNA for the CDR3 is TGCAGTGCTATCTACCGGGACGGAGCTAACTATGGCTACACCTCC. It codes for CSAIYRDGANYGYTS.

The rearrangement uses TRBV5-1 and TRBJ2-1; D remains ambiguous. Trimming took off 4 bases at V and 4 bases at J, with 12 bases between the two ends. The CDR3 extends over 14 amino acids. Germline V CDR1 and CDR2: SGHRS, YFSETQ. Here the CDR3 DNA reads TGCGCCAGCAGCCAACCTGGAGCTTACAATGAGCAGTTCTTC. The encoded protein is CASSQPGAYNEQFF. The whole variable domain, remainder taken from reference TRBV5-1 and TRBJ2-1, is KAGVTQTPRYLIKTRGQQVTLSCSPISGHRSVSWYQQTPGQGLQFLFEYFSETQRNKGNFPGRFSGRQFSNSRSEMNVSTLELGDSALYLCASSQPGAYNEQFFGPGTRLTVL.

The V gene is TRBV6-2 or TRBV6-3, the J gene TRBJ2-3; 12 nucleotides match TRBD2. V lost 6 bases to trimming and J lost 6 bases; unmatched junction nucleotides: 7. From germline, CDR1 is MNHEY and CDR2 SVGEGT. The CDR3 length is 15 residues. CDR3 sequence reads: CASRGLAGRRDTQYF. CDR3 DNA: TGTGCCAGCAGAGGACTAGCGGGAAGGAGGGATACGCAGTATTTT.

This chain links TRBV10-3 with TRBJ1-4, with D maybe TRBD1 (5 bases). V was shortened by 5 bases and J by 5 bases, with 6 bases between the two germline ends. CDR3 length: 12 residues. CDR1 is ENHRY and CDR2 is SYGVKD in the germline V gene. This CDR3 reads CAISSGNEKLFF. The CDR3 nucleotides are TGTGCCATCAGTTCAGGGAATGAAAAACTGTTTTTT.

This clonotype was seen only a few times. The chain carries TRBV30 and TRBJ2-5; a possible D gene is TRBD2 (6 bases). The V gene's germline CDR1 is GTSNPN and CDR2 SVGIG (reference sequence). The CDR3 spans 15 residues. V shed 5 bases and J shed 4 bases, with 20 bases lying between them. CDR3 sequence: CAWGARAGQGETQYF. The CDR3 DNA sequence: TGTGCCTGGGGAGCCCGAGCGGGTCAGGGAGAGACCCAGTACTTC.

V gene TRBV7-9 combines with J gene TRBJ2-1; D ambiguous. The ends were cut back, 7 bases at V and 6 bases at J, with 13 bases in the middle. Germline V gene lookup returns CDR1 SEHNR and CDR2 FQNEAQ (reference sequence). The CDR3 sequence is 13 residues long. CDR3: CASTPTLTNEQFF. Here the CDR3 DNA reads TGTGCCAGCACCCCTACCTTAACCAATGAGCAGTTCTTC.

This clonotype was seen repeatedly, ten times or more. The chain carries TRBV11-3 and TRBJ2-1; D gene uncertain. This CDR3 has 13 residues. Trimming left V 7 bases short and J 5 bases short, with 12 bases between. The germline gives CDR1 SGHNT, CDR2 YENEEA. The CDR3 protein is CASKSASNNEQFF. CDR3 nucleotide sequence: TGTGCCAGCAAGAGCGCGAGCAACAATGAGCAGTTCTTC.

This clonotype was detected a few times. The chain uses TRBV12-3 or TRBV12-4 and TRBJ1-2; D may be TRBD1 (5 bases). There are 13 residues in the CDR3. Trimming removed 5 bases from V and 5 bases from J, with 12 bases in between. This chain's CDR3 is CASSPGLQYGYTF. CDR3 coding DNA: TGTGCCAGCAGTCCGGGACTGCAGTATGGCTACACCTTC.

This clonotype has only a few counts. The chain is built from TRBV30 and TRBJ2-7, with 8 positions matching TRBD1. There are 12 residues in the CDR3. V trimming: 8 bases; J trimming: 2 bases; junction bases outside the gene matches: 5. From germline, CDR1 is GTSNPN and CDR2 SVGIG (reference sequence). The CDR3 coding sequence is TGTGCCGGTGGACAGGGACCCTACGAGCAGTACTTC. Its translation is CAGGQGPYEQYF.